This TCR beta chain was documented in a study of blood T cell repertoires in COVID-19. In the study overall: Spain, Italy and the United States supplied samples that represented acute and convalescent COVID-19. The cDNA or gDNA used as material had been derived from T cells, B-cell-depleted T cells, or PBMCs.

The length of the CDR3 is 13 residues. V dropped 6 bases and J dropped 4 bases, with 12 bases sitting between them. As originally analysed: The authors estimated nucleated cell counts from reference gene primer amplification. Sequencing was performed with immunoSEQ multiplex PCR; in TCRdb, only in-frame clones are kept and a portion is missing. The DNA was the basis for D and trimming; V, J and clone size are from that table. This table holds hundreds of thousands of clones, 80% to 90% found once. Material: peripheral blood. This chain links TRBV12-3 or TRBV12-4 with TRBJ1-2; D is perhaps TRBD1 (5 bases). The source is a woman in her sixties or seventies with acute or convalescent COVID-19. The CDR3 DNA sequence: TGTGCCAGCAGCCTACAGGAACTCTATGGCTACACCTTC. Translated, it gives CASSLQELYGYTF.